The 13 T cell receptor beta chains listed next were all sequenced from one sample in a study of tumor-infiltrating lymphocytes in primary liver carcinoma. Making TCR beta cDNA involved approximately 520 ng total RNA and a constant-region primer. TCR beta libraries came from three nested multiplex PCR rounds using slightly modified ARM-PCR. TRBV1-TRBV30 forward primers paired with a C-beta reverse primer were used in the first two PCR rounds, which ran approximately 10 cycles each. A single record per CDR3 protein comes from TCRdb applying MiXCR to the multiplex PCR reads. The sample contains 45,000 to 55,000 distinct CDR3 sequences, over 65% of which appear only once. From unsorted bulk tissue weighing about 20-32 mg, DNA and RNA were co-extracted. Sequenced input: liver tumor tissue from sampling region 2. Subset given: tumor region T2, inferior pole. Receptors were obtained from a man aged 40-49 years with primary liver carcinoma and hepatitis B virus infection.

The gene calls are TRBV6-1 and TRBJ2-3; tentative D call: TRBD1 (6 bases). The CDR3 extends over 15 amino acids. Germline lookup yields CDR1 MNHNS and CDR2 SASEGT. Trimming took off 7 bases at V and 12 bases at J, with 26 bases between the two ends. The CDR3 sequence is CASTPLGRGEGTQYF. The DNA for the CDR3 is TGTGCCAGCACCCCCCTGGGCAGGGGCGAAGGTACTCAGTATTTT.

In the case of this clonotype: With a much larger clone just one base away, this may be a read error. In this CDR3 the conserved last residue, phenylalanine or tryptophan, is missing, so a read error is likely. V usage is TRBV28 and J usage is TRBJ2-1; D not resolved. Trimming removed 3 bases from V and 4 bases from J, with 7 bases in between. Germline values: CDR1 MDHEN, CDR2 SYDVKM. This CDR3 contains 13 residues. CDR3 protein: CASSFRLYNEQFL. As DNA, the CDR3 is TGTGCCAGCAGTTTCCGCTTATACAATGAGCAGTTCTTA.

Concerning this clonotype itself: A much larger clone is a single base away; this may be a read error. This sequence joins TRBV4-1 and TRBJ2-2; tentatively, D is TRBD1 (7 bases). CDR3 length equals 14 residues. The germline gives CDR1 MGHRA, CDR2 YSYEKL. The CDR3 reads CASRLGGQGGKLFF. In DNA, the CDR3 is TGCGCCAGCAGACTAGGGGGCCAGGGCGGGAAGCTGTTTTTT.

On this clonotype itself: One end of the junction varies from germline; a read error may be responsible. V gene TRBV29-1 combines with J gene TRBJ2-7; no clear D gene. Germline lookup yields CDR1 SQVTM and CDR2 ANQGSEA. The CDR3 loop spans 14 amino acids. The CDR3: CSATVAVGMYEQCF. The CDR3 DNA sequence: TGCAGCGCTACTGTGGCCGTGGGGATGTACGAGCAATGCTTC.

In nucleotides, the CDR3 is TGCAGCGCTGGTGGGAGGGCTGTTGAGACCCAGTACTTC. Translated: CSAGGRAVETQYF. The chain couples TRBV29-1 to TRBJ2-5; 7 nucleotides line up with TRBD2. From germline, CDR1 is SQVTM and CDR2 ANQGSEA. The CDR3 consists of 13 residues. Trimming removed 7 bases from V and 5 bases from J; junction bases left unmatched: 10.

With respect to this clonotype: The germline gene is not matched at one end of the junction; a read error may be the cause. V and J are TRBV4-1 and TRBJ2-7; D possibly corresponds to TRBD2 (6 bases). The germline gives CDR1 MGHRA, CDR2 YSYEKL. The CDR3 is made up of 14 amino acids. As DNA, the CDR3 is TGCGCCAGCAGACCTCGGGACTCGCTGATTGAGCAGAACTTC. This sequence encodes CASRPRDSLIEQNF.

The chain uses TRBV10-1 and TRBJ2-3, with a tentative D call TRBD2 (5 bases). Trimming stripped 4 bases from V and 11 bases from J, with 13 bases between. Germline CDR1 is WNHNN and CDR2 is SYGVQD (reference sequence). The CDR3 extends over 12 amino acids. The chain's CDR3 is CASSGGPGMQYF. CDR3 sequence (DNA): TGCGCCAGCAGTGGAGGGCCAGGTATGCAGTATTTT.

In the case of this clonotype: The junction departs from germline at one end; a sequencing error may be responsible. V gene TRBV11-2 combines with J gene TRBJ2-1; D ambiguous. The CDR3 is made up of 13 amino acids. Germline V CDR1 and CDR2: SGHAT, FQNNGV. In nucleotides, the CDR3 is TGTGCCAGCAGCTTAAATGATGCCTATGAACGGTTCTTT. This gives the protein CASSLNDAYERFF. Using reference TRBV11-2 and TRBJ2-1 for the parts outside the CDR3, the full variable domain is EAGVAQSPRYKIIEKRQSVAFWCNPISGHATLYWYQQILGQGPKLLIQFQNNGVVDDSQLPKDRFSAERLKGVDSTLKIQPAKLEDSAVYLCASSLNDAYERFFGPGTRLTVL.

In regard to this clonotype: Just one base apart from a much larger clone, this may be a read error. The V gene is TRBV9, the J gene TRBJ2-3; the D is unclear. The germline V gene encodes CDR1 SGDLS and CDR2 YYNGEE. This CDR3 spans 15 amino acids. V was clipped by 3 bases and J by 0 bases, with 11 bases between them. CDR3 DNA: TGTGCCAGCAGCGCCACCCCCGGTAGCACAGATACGCAGTATTTT. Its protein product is CASSATPGSTDTQYF. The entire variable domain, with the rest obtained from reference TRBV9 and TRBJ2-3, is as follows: DSGVTQTPKHLITATGQRVTLRCSPRSGDLSVYWYQQSLDQGLQFLIQYYNGEERAKGNILERFSAQQFPDLHSELNLSSLELGDSALYFCASSATPGSTDTQYFGPGTRLTVL.

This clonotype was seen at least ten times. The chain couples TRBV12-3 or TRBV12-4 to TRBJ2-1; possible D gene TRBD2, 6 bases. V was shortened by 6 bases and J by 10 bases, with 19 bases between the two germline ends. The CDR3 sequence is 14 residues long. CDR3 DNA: TGTGCCAGCAGAATCGCGGGACCCAGAGGGGAGCAGTTCTTC. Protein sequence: CASRIAGPRGEQFF.

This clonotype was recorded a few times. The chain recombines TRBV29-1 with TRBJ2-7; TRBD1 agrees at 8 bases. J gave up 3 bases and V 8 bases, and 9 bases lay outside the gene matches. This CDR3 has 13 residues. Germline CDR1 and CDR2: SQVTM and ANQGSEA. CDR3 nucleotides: TGCAGCACGCTCGCACAGGGGGGCTACGAGCAGTACTTC. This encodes CSTLAQGGYEQYF.

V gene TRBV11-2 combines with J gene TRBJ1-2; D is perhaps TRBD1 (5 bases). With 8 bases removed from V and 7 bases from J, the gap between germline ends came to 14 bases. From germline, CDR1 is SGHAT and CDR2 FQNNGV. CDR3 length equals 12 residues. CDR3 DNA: TGTGCCAGCCCCCTTTGGGACCGTGGCTACACCTTC. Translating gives CASPLWDRGYTF.

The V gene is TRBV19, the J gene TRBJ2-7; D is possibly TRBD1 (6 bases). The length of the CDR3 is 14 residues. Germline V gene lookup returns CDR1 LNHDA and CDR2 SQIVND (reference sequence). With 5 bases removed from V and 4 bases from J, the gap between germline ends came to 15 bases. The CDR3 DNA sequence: TGTGCCAGTAGTTTCAGACAGGCGCCTTACGAGCAGTACTTC. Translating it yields CASSFRQAPYEQYF.